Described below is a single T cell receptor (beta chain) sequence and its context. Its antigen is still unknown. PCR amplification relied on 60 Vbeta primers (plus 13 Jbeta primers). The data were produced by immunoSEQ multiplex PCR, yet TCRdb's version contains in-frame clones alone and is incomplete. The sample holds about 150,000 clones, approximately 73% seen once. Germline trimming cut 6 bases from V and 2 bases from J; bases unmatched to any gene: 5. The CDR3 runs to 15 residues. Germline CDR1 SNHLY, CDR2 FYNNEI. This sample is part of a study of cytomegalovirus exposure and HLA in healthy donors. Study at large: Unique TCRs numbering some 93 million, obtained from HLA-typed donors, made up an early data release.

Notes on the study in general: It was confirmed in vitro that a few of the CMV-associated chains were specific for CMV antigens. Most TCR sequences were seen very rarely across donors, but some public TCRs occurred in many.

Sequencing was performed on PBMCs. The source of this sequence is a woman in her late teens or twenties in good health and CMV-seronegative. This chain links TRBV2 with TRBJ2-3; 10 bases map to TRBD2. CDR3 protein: CASRAGLAVTDTQYF. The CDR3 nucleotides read TGTGCCAGCAGGGCCGGACTAGCGGTCACAGATACGCAGTATTTT.